This T cell receptor beta chain was retrieved from a study of blood T cell repertoires in COVID-19. Across the study: From the United States, Italy and Spain came samples of acute and convalescent COVID-19. Nucleic acid was either cDNA or gDNA, and it came from T cells, B-cell-depleted T cells, or PBMCs.

Authors' analysis steps: Amplification of reference gene primers was used by the study to estimate nucleated cell counts. Some clones are missing from TCRdb's copy, which holds only in-frame ones; the method was immunoSEQ multiplex PCR. V, J and clone size were drawn from that table, and D and trimming were deduced from the DNA. The sample holds nearly 250,000 clones, roughly 83% seen once. Germline CDR1 is SGHRS and CDR2 is YFSETQ. This CDR3 comprises 13 residues. The V and J ends lost 7 bases and 7 bases, in that order; junction bases with no gene match: 5. Seattle participants joined during active infection and were tracked over time.

This clonotype originated in a woman aged 80 or older with COVID-19, enrolled during active disease. The sequenced sample was peripheral blood. The rearrangement uses TRBV5-1 and TRBJ1-6; 7 bases line up with TRBD1. This chain's CDR3 is CASVGQPNSPLHF. CDR3 bases: TGCGCCAGCGTGGGACAGCCAAATTCACCCCTCCACTTT.